What follows describes a single T cell receptor beta chain. Its antigen is not identified. The data were taken from a study of cytomegalovirus exposure and HLA in healthy donors. Study-level findings and limits: Across donors, most TCRs were seen rarely, yet some public ones were widespread. A missense variant in DCLRE1C was later tied to TCR beta V- and J-gene trimming. In terms of immune exposure information, only CMV serostatus was available.

V lost 1 base to trimming and J lost 5 bases, with 12 bases between them. CDR3 length: 15 amino acids. Germline-derived CDR1 and CDR2 are LGHNA and YNFKEQ. In the PCR, 60 Vbeta and 13 Jbeta primers were used. Authors' methods: In a later analysis, approximately 80 million unique TCR beta chains included roughly 11 million shared by two or more donors. Some clones are missing from TCRdb's copy, which holds only in-frame ones; the method was immunoSEQ multiplex PCR. The V and J calls and clone size come from that table; D and trimming were worked out from the DNA. The sample consists of about 120,000 clones, 76% of them appearing once.

This TCR was sampled from a woman aged 40 to 50 in good health and CMV-seropositive. Sequenced sample: PBMCs. The chain has TRBV4-2 and TRBJ1-5; no clear D gene. The chain's CDR3 is CASSQGPQVDQPQHF. CDR3 sequence (DNA): TGTGCCAGCAGCCAAGGGCCTCAGGTCGATCAGCCCCAGCATTTT.